The table lists the clone carrying this TCR beta chain with a few counts. Antigen specificity is unknown. This specimen belongs to a study of early T cells in non-severe SARS-CoV-2 infection. Study summary: Sequencing was performed on bulk RNA from unsorted whole blood, leaving chains unpaired. Study observations and caveats: The matching step, a VDJdb search, favored anti-spike CD8 responses and missed private and CD4 specificities.

Individual cDNA molecules were tagged with unique molecular identifiers. TCRdb reanalysed the 5' RACE reads using MiXCR and keeps one entry per CDR3 protein. The sample records under 140,000 distinct CDR3 sequences, around 13% being singletons. The CDR3 is 13 amino acids. Germline V gives CDR1 MGHRA, CDR2 YSYEKL. Trimming pared 0 bases from V and 4 bases from J, leaving 7 bases between. The chain uses TRBV4-1 and TRBJ2-7; D remains ambiguous. The source material was whole blood, sampled at baseline. The receptor comes from an adult who was a healthcare worker with PCR-confirmed SARS-CoV-2 infection or an uninfected control (not recorded which). The chain's CDR3 is CASSQDIQYEQYF. CDR3 DNA: TGCGCCAGCAGCCAAGATATCCAATACGAGCAGTACTTC.